The entry that follows covers one T cell receptor (beta chain) sequence. TCR beta libraries were built with iRepertoire HTBI primers and Arm-PCR of CDR3 regions. Original processing methods: Analysis of the samples identified roughly 62 TRBV and more than eleven TRBJ segments. A single record per CDR3 protein comes from TCRdb applying MiXCR to the multiplex PCR reads. None of the V and J calls come from the authors' own analysis; TCRdb made them. The data show 650,000 to 700,000 distinct CDR3 sequences, with approximately 29% seen just once and about 40% held by the top ten. The time point: persistent/refractory GD, antithyroid drugs over 5 years with positive TRAb. PBMCs were the source of the RNA used for TCR sequencing. It was by American Thyroid Association guidelines that Graves' disease was diagnosed. The sample comes from a study of regulatory T cells in long-lasting Graves disease. The material sequenced was peripheral blood mononuclear cells (PBMCs), taken when the disease was refractory, from a patient treated with antithyroid drugs. The receptor was isolated from a female donor with Graves disease.

The CDR3 DNA reads TGTGCCAGCAGTCCTCGCGAATGGAATCAGCCCCAGCATTTT. This gives the protein CASSPREWNQPQHF. V usage is TRBV7-2 and J usage is TRBJ1-5; no firm D call. In germline, CDR1 is SGHTA, CDR2 FQGNSA. Deletions cut 6 bases from V and 4 bases from J, with 13 bases between. The CDR3 spans 14 residues.